Reported below is one TCR beta chain. The sample comes from a study of T-cell reconstitution after alpha-beta-depleted transplantation in children. Researchers prepared the TCRbeta library using unique molecular identifiers, the study reports. From the PCR reads, TCRdb called clonotypes with MiXCR, one entry per CDR3 protein. The table has approximately 1,000,000 distinct CDR3 sequences, under 30% seen once. There are 15 residues in the CDR3. Trimming shortened V by 5 bases and J by 2 bases, and 17 bases separated the two germline ends. Germline CDR1 and CDR2: DFQATT and SNEGSKA (reference sequence). The sample in question was PBMCs, mostly from graft donor cells, obtained 360 days after TCRalphabeta/CD19-depleted stem cell transplant. The clonotype originates from a boy in the first two years of life who had a stem cell transplant for SCID, so the T cells may come from the graft donor. The V and J genes are TRBV20-1 and TRBJ2-3, with D possibly TRBD2 on 7 matching bases. CDR3 sequence reads: CSAGVGGPPTDTQYF. CDR3 DNA sequence: TGCAGTGCTGGGGTCGGGGGGCCGCCCACAGATACGCAGTATTTT.